The rows below give T cell receptor beta chains drawn from one sample of a study of T-cell reconstitution after alpha-beta-depleted transplantation in children. From the PCR reads, TCRdb called clonotypes with MiXCR, one entry per CDR3 protein. The data hold 200,000 to 250,000 distinct CDR3 sequences, with approximately 9.5% observed a single time. Source: PBMCs from the stem cell graft donor, taken from the stem cell graft. These receptor sequences come from a human donor who donated a stem cell graft to a child with acute lymphoblastic leukemia. CDR3s include the opening cysteine and the closing phenylalanine or tryptophan. D genes are given only for firm matches. Where a row states a size, it is once, few, many or the class of an expanded clone; other rows omit it.

size: -; D: TRBD2; length: 16; V: TRBV5-5; J: TRBJ2-7; DNA: TGTGCCAGCCAGGGTAGCGGGGTAATAATTGGGTACGAGCAGTACTTC; CDR3: CASQGSGVIIGYEQYF
size: -; D: -; length: 13; V: TRBV6-1; J: TRBJ2-1; DNA: TGTGCCAGCAGTGATGGGGGGCCAAATGAGCAGTTCTTC; CDR3: CASSDGGPNEQFF
size: many; D: TRBD2; length: 14; V: TRBV20-1; J: TRBJ2-3; DNA: TGCAGTGCTTCCCGCGGGGGGCCCACAGATACGCAGTATTTT; CDR3: CSASRGGPTDTQYF
size: many; D: TRBD1; length: 14; V: TRBV25-1; J: TRBJ1-1; DNA: TGTGCCAGCAGTGAACGACAGGGGAACACTGAAGCTTTCTTT; CDR3: CASSERQGNTEAFF
size: -; D: -; length: 16; V: TRBV6-1; J: TRBJ1-3; DNA: TGTGCCAGCACCTCCACGCGGCCAGAGATTGGAAACACCATATATTTT; CDR3: CASTSTRPEIGNTIYF
size: -; D: -; length: 12; V: TRBV29-1; J: TRBJ2-7; DNA: TGCAGCGCAGCCGAGGGTTCCTACGAGCAGTACTTC; CDR3: CSAAEGSYEQYF
size: -; D: TRBD1; length: 15; V: TRBV7-9; J: TRBJ1-2; DNA: TGTGCCAGCAGCTTATTGGGACAGGGCTCGAATGGCTACACCTTC; CDR3: CASSLLGQGSNGYTF
size: many; D: -; length: 12; V: TRBV6-2/TRBV6-3; J: TRBJ2-1; DNA: TGTGCCAGCAGTTATTTAGGCAATGAGCAGTTCTTC; CDR3: CASSYLGNEQFF
size: many; D: -; length: 11; V: TRBV6-2/TRBV6-3; J: TRBJ1-1; DNA: TGTGCCAGCGGCTTGGGCACTGAAGCTTTCTTT; CDR3: CASGLGTEAFF
size: -; D: -; length: 12; V: TRBV6-6; J: TRBJ2-7; DNA: TGTGCCAGCAGTTACGTGGCCAGGGAGCAGTACTTC; CDR3: CASSYVAREQYF
size: few; D: TRBD2; length: 13; V: TRBV5-1; J: TRBJ2-7; DNA: TGCGCCAGCAGCGGCAGGGTAGCGGGCGAGCAGTACTTC; CDR3: CASSGRVAGEQYF
size: -; D: TRBD1; length: 15; V: TRBV6-2/TRBV6-3; J: TRBJ2-1; DNA: TGTGCCAGCAGTTACGAGACAGGGTTCTACAATGAGCAGTTCTTC; CDR3: CASSYETGFYNEQFF
size: few; D: -; length: 15; V: TRBV12-3/TRBV12-4; J: TRBJ1-5; DNA: TGTGCCAGCAGTTCGAACCTACAGGGTACTCAGCCCCAGCATTTT; CDR3: CASSSNLQGTQPQHF
size: -; D: -; length: 15; V: TRBV2; J: TRBJ1-1; DNA: TGTGCCAGCAGTGAAGTTTCCCAGGCGGGCACTGAAGCTTTCTTT; CDR3: CASSEVSQAGTEAFF
size: -; D: -; length: 15; V: TRBV5-1; J: TRBJ2-6; DNA: TGCGCCAGCAGCGACACAGGCTCTGGGGCCAACGTCCTGACTTTC; CDR3: CASSDTGSGANVLTF
size: many; D: -; length: 15; V: TRBV5-1; J: TRBJ1-5; DNA: TGCGCCAGCAGCCCGACCGGGGGTGGCAATCAGCCCCAGCATTTT; CDR3: CASSPTGGGNQPQHF
size: many; D: -; length: 11; V: TRBV6-2/TRBV6-3; J: TRBJ2-7; DNA: TGTGCCAGCAGCACCCACTACGAGCAGTACTTC; CDR3: CASSTHYEQYF
size: -; D: -; length: 13; V: TRBV27; J: TRBJ2-7; DNA: TGTGCCAGCAGTCGCGAGGTTCTAGGCGAGCAGTACTTC; CDR3: CASSREVLGEQYF
size: many; D: -; length: 12; V: TRBV5-1; J: TRBJ2-7; DNA: TGCGCCAGCAGCTTGCTCCCCAACGAGCAGTACTTC; CDR3: CASSLLPNEQYF